These 4 T cell receptor beta chains came from one sample sequenced in a study of blood T cell repertoires in COVID-19 (dated by TCRdb to 2019 to 2021). The method behind the library was the immunoSEQ multiplex PCR assay. The source is immuneACCESS, and TCRdb retained only in-frame sequences with V and J called. Part of the clones is not carried over; for the studies checked, unresolved V genes explain less than half of this, and the remainder is unexplained. This sample holds approximately 220,000 clones; around 92% were observed only once. 4% of the sample goes to the ten largest clones. The sequencing input was PBMCs or T cells enriched from blood (not recorded which). These receptors all come from a woman in her 30s with acute COVID-19.

V and J are TRBV3-1 (or the pseudogene TRBV3-2) and TRBJ1-4, with 9 bases that match TRBD1. Germline V gene data show CDR1 as LGHDT and CDR2 as YNNKEL (reference sequence). V shed 2 bases and J 7 bases; nucleotides not matched to a gene: 5. The CDR3 spans 15 residues. CDR3 nucleotide sequence: TGTGCCAGCAGCCAAACCGGGACAGGGCTTGAAAAACTGTTTTTT. Encoded protein: CASSQTGTGLEKLFF.

This chain uses TRBV29-1 with TRBJ1-1; 9 positions match TRBD1. Germline V gene data show CDR1 as SQVTM and CDR2 as ANQGSEA. The trim removed 1 base at V and 3 bases at J, leaving 6 bases unmatched. The length of the CDR3 is 15 residues. CDR3 sequence reads: CSVEGGQGWDTEAFF. The CDR3 nucleotides read TGCAGCGTTGAAGGTGGACAGGGGTGGGACACTGAAGCTTTCTTT.

This rearrangement joins TRBV6-5 to TRBJ2-1; unclear D gene. Deletions cut 8 bases from V and 0 bases from J, with 8 bases between. CDR3 size: 13 residues. Germline V gives CDR1 MNHEY, CDR2 SVGAGI. This CDR3 is CASGSFSYNEQFF. The CDR3 coding sequence is TGTGCCAGCGGTTCCTTCTCCTACAATGAGCAGTTCTTC.

This chain joins TRBV3-1 (or the pseudogene TRBV3-2) and TRBJ1-1; D ambiguous. The V gene's germline CDR1 is LGHDT and CDR2 YNNKEL (reference sequence). Trimming stripped 4 bases from V and 4 bases from J, with 10 bases between. This CDR3 comprises 13 residues. The CDR3 is CASSPTGITEAFF. The CDR3 DNA is TGTGCCAGCAGCCCCACGGGGATCACTGAAGCTTTCTTT.